Sequencing of this T cell receptor (beta chain) was carried out in a study of OX40 agonist ivuxolimab in advanced cancers. Background on the study: Treatment received earlier with anti-PD-1, anti-PD-L1 or anti-CTLA-4 agents was allowed, and over 30% had some.

This clone has only a few counts. The CDR3 runs 15 residues. V gave up 4 bases and J gave up 0 bases, with 13 bases separating them. The germline V gene encodes CDR1 SGHRS and CDR2 YFSETQ. The protocol was immunoSEQ multiplex PCR, while the TCRdb copy is restricted to in-frame clones and leaves out a portion. The data show 30,000 to 40,000 clones, with 76% seen just once and 24% held by the top ten. This chain connects TRBV5-1 to TRBJ1-1; D is possibly TRBD1 (5 bases). This specimen was CD4+ or CD8+ T cells sorted from blood, taken in a trial of the OX40 agonist ivuxolimab. The clonotype was recovered from an adult with an advanced solid tumor such as melanoma, head and neck, liver or kidney cancer. The CDR3 protein is CASSQRTGLNTEAFF. CDR3 coding DNA: TGCGCCAGCAGCCAAAGAACAGGACTGAACACTGAAGCTTTCTTT. The whole variable domain, remainder taken from reference TRBV5-1 and TRBJ1-1, is KAGVTQTPRYLIKTRGQQVTLSCSPISGHRSVSWYQQTPGQGLQFLFEYFSETQRNKGNFPGRFSGRQFSNSRSEMNVSTLELGDSALYLCASSQRTGLNTEAFFGQGTRLTVV.